Listed below are T cell receptor beta chains from one sample, sequenced in a study of blood T cells in healthy people across ages. TCRdb called the 5' RACE reads again in MiXCR, with one record for every CDR3 protein. The sample includes roughly 1.5 million distinct CDR3 sequences, under 55% seen only once; the top ten take roughly 3.7%. Sequencing was done on a sample of blood. These receptors were collected from a woman younger than 35 in good health. CDR3s include the opening cysteine and the closing phenylalanine or tryptophan.

TRBJ2-7,TRBV7-2,CASSLGPRGSYNEQYF
TRBJ1-1,TRBV28,CASSFIMGRARDTEAFF
TRBJ1-2,TRBV5-6,CASSVVLADGYTF
TRBJ2-7,TRBV4-3,CASSHRQGDGYEQYF
TRBJ1-4,TRBV30,CAWGRANEKLFF
TRBJ2-1,TRBV6-2/TRBV6-3,CASRLTGPGYNEQFF
TRBJ2-1,TRBV27,CASSRQGVNEQFF
TRBJ2-2,TRBV12-3/TRBV12-4,CASSLISGWEANTGELFF
TRBJ2-1,TRBV20-1,CSADPSGSSSDNEQFF
TRBJ2-7,TRBV7-2,CASSLRLAGGPIYEQYF
TRBJ2-1,TRBV3-1,CASSPSGGGRYGEQFF
TRBJ2-3,TRBV20-1,CSARSVSTDTQYF
TRBJ1-2,TRBV20-1,CSATSGPENYGYTF
TRBJ2-3,TRBV3-1,CASSQGRPGLAGESTDTQYF
TRBJ1-2,TRBV7-2,CASSSYQGAGYGYTF
TRBJ2-3,TRBV6-2/TRBV6-3,CATTGPLSGRAADTQYF
TRBJ2-7,TRBV7-6,CASSLVGEFYERYF
TRBJ2-1,TRBV7-2,CASSLRTSGILFNEQFF
TRBJ2-5,TRBV3-1,CASSQDTWVGETQYF
TRBJ1-1,TRBV11-2,CASSLDLPGFGTEAFF
TRBJ2-3,TRBV15,CATSSLGTSTDTQYF
TRBJ2-7,TRBV7-8,CASTRSGSYEQYF
TRBJ1-1,TRBV7-2,CASRFGRDSTEAFF
TRBJ2-7,TRBV6-6,CASSYSTRLPTLDEQYF
TRBJ2-1,TRBV24-1,CATRDGLAPNEQFF
TRBJ2-7,TRBV4-3,CASSPESPNGGHGFEQYF
TRBJ2-3,TRBV7-8,CASSFVRGVTDAQYF
TRBJ2-5,TRBV20-1,CSARGWGKQETQYF
TRBJ1-2,TRBV7-6,CASSLEVRGGGYTF
TRBJ2-2,TRBV27,CASMGGELFF
TRBJ2-7,TRBV15,CATSVQFVSSYEQYF
TRBJ2-4,TRBV2,CASIGGGLAKNIQYF
TRBJ1-5,TRBV12-3/TRBV12-4,CASSSHRDSMYQPQHF
TRBJ2-1,TRBV15,CATSRAGGSPNEQFF
TRBJ2-1,TRBV27,CASSKTGAVEQFF
TRBJ2-1,TRBV7-9,CASRPGLALSEQFF
.,TRBV20-1,CSARVTEKYEQYF
TRBJ2-7,TRBV4-3,CASSQDLSPGATYEQYF
TRBJ2-5,TRBV20-1,CSARDFAETQYF
TRBJ2-7,TRBV9,CASSKSGTSDEQCF
TRBJ2-1,TRBV7-8,CASSLEAGGTYNEQFF
TRBJ2-3,TRBV10-1,CASSDLITTDTQYF
TRBJ2-1,TRBV14,CASSRDGLAGPKQFF
TRBJ2-7,TRBV5-5,CASSLGLAVSYEQYF
TRBJ2-6,TRBV2,CASRGRGARDRSGANVLTF
TRBJ1-5,TRBV4-3,CASSEGQGVQPQHF
TRBJ1-2,TRBV7-9,CASSLGPVGYGYTF
TRBJ2-5,TRBV12-3/TRBV12-4,CASSFGGPFETQYF
TRBJ1-6,TRBV6-6,CASSYFQGALNNSPLHF
TRBJ2-1,TRBV14,CASSQYSGIFYEQFF
TRBJ2-1,TRBV9,CASSVTTGVTQFF
TRBJ1-5,TRBV5-6,CASSLGSTRYSNQPQHF
TRBJ2-1,TRBV6-6,CASSGTPGEQFF
TRBJ1-2,TRBV13,CASSVQQGFFDTF
TRBJ2-5,TRBV5-1,CASSSQGQEETQYF